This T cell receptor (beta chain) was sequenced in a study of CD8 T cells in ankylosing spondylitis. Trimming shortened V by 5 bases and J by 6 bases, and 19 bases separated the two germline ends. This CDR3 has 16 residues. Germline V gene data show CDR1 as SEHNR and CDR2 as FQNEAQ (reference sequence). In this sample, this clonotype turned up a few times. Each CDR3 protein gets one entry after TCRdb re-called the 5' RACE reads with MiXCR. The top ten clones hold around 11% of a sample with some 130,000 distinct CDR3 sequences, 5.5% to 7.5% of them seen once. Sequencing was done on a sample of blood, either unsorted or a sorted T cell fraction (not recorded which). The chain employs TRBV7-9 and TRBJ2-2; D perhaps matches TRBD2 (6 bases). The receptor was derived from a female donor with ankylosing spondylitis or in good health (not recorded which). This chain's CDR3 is CASSTSGDLGPGELFF. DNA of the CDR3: TGTGCCAGCAGCACTTCGGGAGACCTGGGCCCCGGGGAGCTGTTTTTT.